This passage covers 31 T cell receptor beta chains from one sample sequenced in a study of blood T cell repertoires in COVID-19. TCRdb's table, derived via immunoSEQ multiplex PCR, lists solely in-frame clones and lacks some. The table records approximately 180,000 clones, 60% to 80% of them present only once. Sequenced material: peripheral blood. The receptors shown here come from a woman between 65 and 79 years old with acute or convalescent COVID-19.

The chain recombines TRBV7-2 with TRBJ2-1; tentative D call: TRBD1 (6 bases). The CDR3 runs 15 residues. From germline, CDR1 is SGHTA and CDR2 FQGNSA. The germline V and J ends were trimmed by 5 bases and 2 bases, with 13 bases remaining between them. The chain's CDR3 is CASSGYRDTYNEQFF. As DNA, the CDR3 is TGTGCCAGCAGCGGATACCGGGACACCTACAATGAGCAGTTCTTC.

CDR3 sequence reads: CASQGGAVHEQYF. The CDR3 DNA follows: TGTGCCAGCCAGGGGGGCGCAGTCCACGAGCAGTACTTC. This chain uses TRBV6-5 with TRBJ2-7, with a possible D match to TRBD1 (7 bases). The CDR3 runs to 13 residues. In germline, CDR1 is MNHEY, CDR2 SVGAGI. Between the trimmed V and J ends, which lost 8 bases and 5 bases, there was a span of 16 bases.

CDR3 sequence (DNA): TGTGCCAGCAGCTTATCTAGCGGGAGGTTCTATGAGCAGTTCTTC. Residues: CASSLSSGRFYEQFF. J is TRBJ2-1 and V is TRBV7-8; 11 nucleotides match TRBD2. This CDR3 has 15 residues. Germline V lookup: CDR1 SGHVS, CDR2 FQNEAQ. V gave up 2 bases and J gave up 8 bases; unmatched junction bases: 5.

About this clone: Other DNA sequences from this sample encode an identical CDR3 as well. This sequence joins TRBV28 and TRBJ1-2, with D hard to call. V was shortened by 5 bases and J by 4 bases, with 5 bases between the two germline ends. Germline V gene data show CDR1 as MDHEN and CDR2 as SYDVKM. The CDR3 totals 11 residues. The CDR3 region is CASSNSYGYTF. The CDR3 DNA follows: TGTGCCAGCAGTAACAGCTATGGCTACACCTTC.

This clone was recorded a few times. CDR3 nucleotides: TGTGCCAGCAGCTTACAGGGGAAAGGCACCGGGGAGCTGTTTTTT. Amino acids: CASSLQGKGTGELFF. The V and J genes are TRBV7-6 and TRBJ2-2; D is possibly TRBD1 (6 bases). Germline loops: CDR1 SGHVS, CDR2 FNYEAQ. The CDR3 length is 15 residues. The V end lost 2 bases, the J end lost 4 bases, and 11 bases lay between the germline ends.

The V call is TRBV7-8, the J call TRBJ2-1; 7 bases are a match to TRBD2. V lost 5 bases to trimming and J lost 0 bases; unmatched junction nucleotides: 7. Germline V gene sequence: CDR1 SGHVS, CDR2 FQNEAQ. This CDR3 contains 16 residues. This chain's CDR3 is CASSPPGLPSYNEQFF. The CDR3 coding sequence is TGTGCCAGCAGCCCACCGGGACTACCCTCCTACAATGAGCAGTTCTTC.

The chain recombines TRBV5-1 with TRBJ1-2; D not certain. With 0 bases removed from V and 5 bases from J, the gap between germline ends came to 11 bases. This CDR3 has 14 residues. Germline CDR1 is SGHRS and CDR2 is YFSETQ. The CDR3 bases are TGCGCCAGCAGCTTGGCAGGATGGGAGTATGGCTACACCTTC. Residues: CASSLAGWEYGYTF.

This chain connects TRBV7-8 to TRBJ1-2; 7 bases are a match to TRBD1. With 0 bases clipped from V and 4 bases from J, the junction kept 11 bases outside the gene matches. In germline, CDR1 is SGHVS, CDR2 FQNEAQ. The CDR3 has 17 amino acids. The chain's CDR3 is CASSLATGDVFGYGYTF. CDR3 in DNA: TGTGCCAGCAGCTTAGCCACAGGGGATGTATTCGGCTATGGCTACACCTTC. The variable domain in full, with the rest retrieved from reference TRBV7-8 and TRBJ1-2, is GAGVSQSPRYKVAKRGQDVALRCDPISGHVSLFWYQQALGQGPEFLTYFQNEAQLDKSGLPSDRFFAERPEGSVSTLKIQRTQQEDSAVYLCASSLATGDVFGYGYTFGSGTRLTVV.

J is TRBJ2-5 and V is TRBV5-6, with D tentatively TRBD2 (6 bases). The CDR3 contains 16 residues. Trimming shortened V by 2 bases and J by 2 bases, and 16 bases separated the two germline ends. The germline gives CDR1 SGHDT, CDR2 YYEEEE. The CDR3 nucleotides read TGTGCCAGCAGCTTAGTCGTGTCAGGGAGGCAAGAGACCCAGTACTTC. Residues: CASSLVVSGRQETQYF.

The chain couples TRBV5-1 to TRBJ2-1; 12 nucleotides line up with TRBD2. The CDR3 extends over 18 amino acids. The V and J ends lost 4 bases and 3 bases, in that order; junction bases with no gene match: 11. The germline CDR1 and CDR2 sequences are SGHRS and YFSETQ. This CDR3 is CASSIVGWGLAGYNEQFF. CDR3 nucleotide sequence: TGCGCCAGCAGCATTGTCGGTTGGGGACTAGCGGGCTACAATGAGCAGTTCTTC.

This clone was counted a few times. The rearrangement joins TRBV7-6 to TRBJ2-3; tentative D call: TRBD1 (6 bases). Germline V gives CDR1 SGHVS, CDR2 FNYEAQ. CDR3 length equals 15 residues. Trimming pared 0 bases from V and 5 bases from J, leaving 12 bases between. CDR3 protein: CASSLAGGAGDTQYF. The DNA of the CDR3 is TGTGCCAGCAGCTTAGCAGGGGGTGCAGGAGATACGCAGTATTTT.

The J gene is TRBJ1-3, the V gene TRBV7-3; D possibly corresponds to TRBD1 (5 bases). CDR3 length: 15 amino acids. From germline, CDR1 is SGHTA and CDR2 FQGTGA. Trimming took 5 bases from V and 0 from J, leaving 11 bases between them. The CDR3, as DNA: TGTGCCAGCAGCCAAACAGGAAACTCTGGAAACACCATATATTTT. It encodes CASSQTGNSGNTIYF.

In its sample, this clone was seen once. The V call is TRBV2, the J call TRBJ1-3, with 10 nucleotides matching TRBD1. The V segment lost 1 base and the J segment 4 bases; nucleotides outside the gene matches: 4. The CDR3 contains 16 residues. Looked up from germline, CDR1 is SNHLY and CDR2 is FYNNEI. The CDR3 nucleotides read TGTGCCAGCAGTGAAGATCGGGACAGGGGCGGAAACACCATATATTTT. Translating it yields CASSEDRDRGGNTIYF.

The DNA for the CDR3 is TGTGCCAGCAGCTTAGTCGGTAGCGGGAATTACGAGCAGTACTTC. This encodes CASSLVGSGNYEQYF. The chain is built from TRBV7-2 and TRBJ2-7; TRBD2 agrees at 8 bases. V lost 1 base, J lost 4 bases, and 6 bases stayed unmatched. The CDR3 length is 15 residues. Germline V gene lookup returns CDR1 SGHTA and CDR2 FQGNSA.

The V and J genes are TRBV18 and TRBJ1-2, with TRBD1 as a possible D gene (5 bases). There are 15 residues in the CDR3. Per germline, CDR1 KGHSH and CDR2 LQKENI. V was shortened by 3 bases and J by 6 bases, with 17 bases between the two germline ends. Here the CDR3 DNA reads TGTGCCAGCTCACCCCGAGGGGCGGAGGGCAATGGCTACACCTTC. Its translation: CASSPRGAEGNGYTF.

The CDR3 loop reads CASRIDYGYTF. CDR3 DNA: TGTGCCAGCAGGATAGACTATGGCTACACCTTC. The chain couples TRBV6-5 to TRBJ1-2, with D unclear. This CDR3 has 11 amino acids. V was shortened by 6 bases and J by 3 bases, with 5 bases between the two germline ends. CDR1 is MNHEY and CDR2 is SVGAGI in the germline V gene.

The chain joins TRBV5-1 to TRBJ2-6, with 8 positions matching TRBD1. With V trimmed by 7 bases and J by 4 bases, 13 bases remained unmatched. Germline-derived CDR1 and CDR2 are SGHRS and YFSETQ. The length of the CDR3 is 17 residues. The DNA for the CDR3 is TGCGCCAGCGGGCAGGGGGCTACCTCCGCCGGGGCCAACGTCCTGACTTTC. Translation gives CASGQGATSAGANVLTF.

This clone showed up just a few times. Here the CDR3 DNA reads TGCGCCAGCAGCTTGGGCGTAAGCGAGAACACTGAAGCTTTCTTT. Protein product: CASSLGVSENTEAFF. This chain joins TRBV5-1 and TRBJ1-1, with no clear D. V lost 0 bases to trimming and J lost 1 base, with 10 bases between them. Germline loops: CDR1 SGHRS, CDR2 YFSETQ. The CDR3 totals 15 residues.

This clone was counted a few times. The chain uses TRBV24-1 and TRBJ1-4; 9 bases map to TRBD1. The germline gives CDR1 KGHDR, CDR2 SFDVKD. Germline trimming cut 4 bases from V and 8 bases from J; bases unmatched to any gene: 7. The CDR3 is 15 amino acids. The CDR3 coding sequence is TGTGCCACCAGTGACCAAACAGGGGGCGGAGAAAAACTGTTTTTT. Its translation is CATSDQTGGGEKLFF.

The chain combines TRBV24-1 with TRBJ2-3; 7 positions agree with TRBD1. J was trimmed by 6 bases and V by 4 bases; bases with no gene match: 9. Looked up from germline, CDR1 is KGHDR and CDR2 is SFDVKD. CDR3 size: 15 residues. The CDR3 bases are TGTGCCACCAGTGACACCGACAGGGTGGACGATACGCAGTATTTT. Translated, it gives CATSDTDRVDDTQYF.

The gene calls are TRBV15 and TRBJ2-3, with TRBD1 identical over 12 bases. CDR3 length: 13 amino acids. Per the germline V gene, CDR1 is LNHNV and CDR2 is YYDKDF (reference sequence). J lost 6 bases, V lost 10 bases, and 5 bases had no gene match. CDR3 sequence reads: CAIRDRGLDTQYF. CDR3 coding DNA: TGTGCCATCCGGGACAGGGGGCTCGATACGCAGTATTTT.

This rearrangement joins TRBV29-1 to TRBJ2-2; D is uncertain. Germline V gene data show CDR1 as SQVTM and CDR2 as ANQGSEA. V lost 7 bases, J lost 2 bases, and 14 bases lay in between. This CDR3 spans 14 amino acids. This CDR3 reads CSASVGSNTGELFF. The CDR3 DNA sequence: TGCAGCGCCTCCGTGGGCAGCAACACCGGGGAGCTGTTTTTT.

This sequence joins TRBV12-3 or TRBV12-4 and TRBJ2-5; no reliable D call. V shed 4 bases and J shed 5 bases, with 11 bases lying between them. The CDR3 contains 13 residues. This CDR3 reads CASSYSGQETQYF. In DNA form, the CDR3 reads TGTGCCAGCAGTTACTCGGGTCAGGAGACCCAGTACTTC.

The rearrangement uses TRBV2 and TRBJ1-4; 7 bases align to TRBD1. The ends lost 6 bases at V and 7 bases at J; junction bases unmatched: 5. The CDR3 has 13 amino acids. CDR1 is SNHLY, CDR2 FYNNEI, per germline. CDR3 nucleotide sequence: TGTGCCAGCAGGAGGGGGCTTGGTGAAAAACTGTTTTTT. It specifies CASRRGLGEKLFF.

This clone was counted a single time. The chain is built from TRBV10-3 and TRBJ2-7; TRBD1 matches at 10 bases. V trimming: 2 bases; J trimming: 2 bases; junction bases outside the gene matches: 3. The V gene's germline CDR1 is ENHRY and CDR2 SYGVKD. This CDR3 has 15 residues. The DNA of the CDR3 is TGTGCCATCAGTGAGGGACAGGGGGACGCCTACGAGCAGTACTTC. Protein sequence: CAISEGQGDAYEQYF.

This clone was observed once. This chain joins TRBV7-9 and TRBJ2-5; 14 bases line up with TRBD2. Germline-derived CDR1 and CDR2 are SEHNR and FQNEAQ (reference sequence). The length of the CDR3 is 18 residues. Trimming took 5 bases from V and 1 from J; bases not matched to a gene: 9. For the CDR3, the DNA is TGTGCCAGCAGCCTAGAGGGGGGACTAGCGGGAGTCCAAGAGACCCAGTACTTC. Protein product: CASSLEGGLAGVQETQYF.

The chain has TRBV7-9 and TRBJ2-1, with D maybe TRBD2 (5 bases). The V end was cut by 6 bases, the J end by 8 bases, with 11 bases between. CDR1 and CDR2 from the germline V gene are SEHNR and FQNEAQ (reference sequence). The CDR3 consists of 12 residues. CDR3 loop: CASRGASDEQFF. The CDR3, as DNA: TGTGCCAGCAGGGGAGCGAGCGATGAGCAGTTCTTC.

V gene TRBV6-5 combines with J gene TRBJ1-2, with 7 bases fitting TRBD1. The ends lost 6 bases at V and 6 bases at J; junction bases unmatched: 13. The CDR3 is 15 residues long. The germline V gene encodes CDR1 MNHEY and CDR2 SVGAGI. The CDR3 coding sequence is TGTGCCAGCAGCCAGAACAGGGGAGGACGAGATGGCTACACCTTC. Residues: CASSQNRGGRDGYTF.

This chain links TRBV3-1 (or the pseudogene TRBV3-2) with TRBJ1-3; TRBD1 is a possible D gene (6 bases). The V end was cut by 2 bases, the J end by 8 bases, with 13 bases between. Germline V gene data show CDR1 as LGHDT and CDR2 as YNNKEL (reference sequence). The CDR3 is made up of 14 amino acids. The CDR3 DNA is TGTGCCAGCAGCCAATTTGACAGGAGAGACACCATATATTTT. Its translation is CASSQFDRRDTIYF.

This clone was observed once. The CDR3 region has the DNA TGTGCCAGCAGCATCGGGACAGGGTGGACGGGCAATCAGCCCCAGCATTTT. This encodes CASSIGTGWTGNQPQHF. The chain carries TRBV5-5 and TRBJ1-5; 9 bases line up with TRBD1. This CDR3 is built from 17 residues. Germline CDR1 is SGHKS and CDR2 is YYEKEE (reference sequence). The junction had 10 bases not matched to a gene; V was cut back by 4 bases and J by 2 bases. Together with reference TRBV5-5 and TRBJ1-5, the CDR3 gives the full variable domain: DAGVTQSPTHLIKTRGQQVTLRCSPISGHKSVSWYQQVLGQGPQFIFQYYEKEERGRGNFPDRFSARQFPNYSSELNVNALLLGDSALYLCASSIGTGWTGNQPQHFGDGTRLSIL.

The genes are TRBV7-9 and TRBJ2-7; the D is unclear. Trimming took 4 bases from V and 9 from J, leaving 13 bases between them. The CDR3 extends over 12 amino acids. The V gene's germline CDR1 is SEHNR and CDR2 FQNEAQ (reference sequence). Here the CDR3 DNA reads TGTGCCAGCAGCTCGTTTAGTTCAGGGCAGTACTTC. Its translation: CASSSFSSGQYF. Based on the CDR3 plus reference TRBV7-9 and TRBJ2-7, the full variable domain is DTGVSQNPRHKITKRGQNVTFRCDPISEHNRLYWYRQTLGQGPEFLTYFQNEAQLEKSRLLSDRFSAERPKGSFSTLEIQRTEQGDSAMYLCASSSFSSGQYFGPGTRLTVT.